This TCR beta chain was sequenced for a study of T cell changes during pregnancy in multiple sclerosis. Clones were sequenced by immunoSEQ multiplex PCR, and TCRdb holds only the in-frame ones, with some missing. The sample lists 25,000 to 30,000 clones; around 90% were seen once. Germline V gene lookup returns CDR1 MDHEN and CDR2 SYDVKM. CDR3 size: 16 residues. After removal of 6 bases from V and 4 bases from J, the junction contained 14 bases not matched to a gene. This clonotype originated in a female donor in good health, enrolled as a control in a pregnancy study. Sequenced material: CD4+ T cells from peripheral blood mononuclear cells, taken in the first trimester of pregnancy. The chain joins TRBV28 to TRBJ1-2; 7 nucleotides align to TRBD1. CDR3 sequence: CASSLRQGTTLYGYTF. The CDR3 DNA follows: TGTGCCAGCAGCTTAAGACAGGGAACAACCCTCTATGGCTACACCTTC.